This T cell receptor (beta chain) was documented in a study of cytomegalovirus exposure and HLA in healthy donors (dated by TCRdb to about 2017). A note on the overall study: An earlier analysis of roughly 610 of the donors reported roughly 300 Gb of sequence data and about 120 million unique TCR beta sequences obtained from some 200 million T cells. About 300 gigabases of sequencing data and approximately 92 million unique TCR sequences made up an early release that covered approximately 700 HLA-typed donors. Of the approximately 370 genotyped donors, less than 85% were placed in the genetic ancestry cluster associated with self-reported Caucasian donors. The aim of the study was to test whether cataloging public T cell receptors could identify signatures of past pathogen exposure. Using immunosequencing, the study profiled T cell repertoires from fewer than 700 subjects and related those repertoires to cytomegalovirus serostatus. A separate validation cohort of roughly 110 different subjects was used in addition to the 666-subject first cohort. To predict cytomegalovirus infection status, the study combined high-throughput TCR immunosequencing, statistical association of individual TCRs with disease status, and machine learning. A later analysis re-analyzed previously published TCR beta repertoires from 550 to 700 donors and added high-resolution HLA genotyping to study TCR occurrence patterns. Rather than using new phenotypic data, the later analysis identified candidate immune exposures from TCR beta sequences and from how often those sequences occurred across donors. To decide whether each TCR beta V gene segment behaved as functional or pseudogenic, an earlier analysis of some 570 of the donors relied on high-throughput TCR beta sequencing. Donor age, sex, ethnicity and CMV serostatus were compiled alongside the repertoire data. A later genetic analysis took genome-wide SNP genotypes for about 65% of the roughly 670 donors and used that subset as a discovery cohort. All discovery cohort repertoires had been generated using a single sequencing platform. Both class I and class II loci were covered by HLA typing, at four-digit resolution. Typing coverage differed by locus: A, B, C, DRB1 and DQB1 were typed in about 629-640 donors, DQA1 in roughly 500, DPA1 in nearly 610, and DPB1 in 472. Because of strong linkage in the cohort, five DR-DQ haplotypes were treated as single units for association and clustering. Among over 350 genotyped donors of the cohort, an average of around 240,000 unique TCR beta nucleotide sequences were sequenced per donor, roughly 20% of them non-productive. Broader findings and caveats from the paper: A few of the identified cytomegalovirus-associated TCR beta chains were confirmed in vitro to be specific for cytomegalovirus antigens. The only immune exposure information available for the cohort was CMV serostatus. Specific HLA alleles were associated with 15,000 to 20,000 TCR beta sequences at a false discovery rate of 0.05 in a later analysis. While some public TCRs were present in many individuals, most TCR sequences turned up only very rarely across donors. Cytomegalovirus status was reported to be diagnosed by the classifier with high specificity and sensitivity in both the original and validation cohorts. The cohort was sequenced for TCR beta chains only, and without alpha or paired-chain data the features that could be detected were limited. A total of around 150 TCR beta chains were listed by the study as associated with cytomegalovirus. Compared with the roughly 670-donor mean, donors in an Asian-associated ancestry cluster had fewer N-insertions in productive TCRs, according to a later genetic analysis. In an earlier analysis of 450 to 750 of the donors, most TCR beta V segments appeared in productive rearrangements about 87% or about 30% of the time, broadly matching IMGT annotations. Roughly uniform sequencing depth across donors was assumed in presence/absence analyses, although this assumption may not hold. A group of highly shared sequence variants was considered likely to be a technical artifact of the sequencing pipeline. A further reported finding was that TCR beta sequences accurately predicted the HLA-A and HLA-B alleles for most subjects in the first cohort. Because HLA typing was missing for some donors at each locus, association tests included only the typed subset. The authors suggested that the approach could potentially be extended to other disease states and immunological phenotypes. A later genetic analysis associated a missense DCLRE1C variant with V-gene and J-gene trimming of TCR beta chains, and an independent cohort replicated the association. According to a later analysis, parvovirus B19, influenza, CMV and Epstein-Barr virus appeared linked to several top co-occurrence clusters. Correlated functional status among segregating V segments might reflect linkage disequilibrium, but an unknown experimental factor could not be ruled out. A later analysis found that TCR association rates varied across HLA loci, with DRB1 alleles showing the most associated TCRs and HLA-C alleles the fewest. In a later analysis, most CMV-associated TCR beta chains were found to appear HLA-restricted, with HLA associations seemingly driven largely by CMV exposure. A later analysis found that HLA-associated TCR beta chains were more clonally expanded and had lower generation probabilities than equally common non-associated chains. Assigning TCR associations to individual alleles was difficult when HLA alleles, especially DR and DQ, strongly co-occurred. Because counts were too low, about 18 rarely observed V segments, including chromosome 9 orphons, were excluded from the earlier analysis of some 590 of the donors.

As for this clone: Its binding antigen is unknown.

The library was made by the immunoSEQ multiplex PCR assay. The multiplex PCR relied on a mix of 60 forward primers for TCR Vbeta segments and 13 reverse primers for TCR Jbeta segments. The CDR3 region of rearranged TCR beta genes was amplified from genomic DNA by a multiplex PCR assay. The Illumina HiSeq System was used to sequence the amplified TCR beta libraries as 87-base-pair reads. In the authors' own workflow: In a later analysis, roughly 80 million unique TCR beta chains were counted across the 500 to 850 repertoires, and roughly 10 million of these chains were shared by at least two donors. To remove PCR and sequencing errors, raw reads were error-corrected and collapsed into unique sequences using a nearest-neighbor algorithm that merged closely related sequences. To assign V, D and J gene segments, CDR3 sequences were aligned to IMGT reference sequences. For a sequence to be retained, at least a six-nucleotide match to both a V gene segment and a J gene segment was required. Rearrangements were classified as productive when the CDR3 lacked stop codons and remained in frame with V and J, and all other rearrangements were classified as non-productive. Following IMGT convention, CDR3 was defined as the stretch from the second conserved V-encoded cysteine up to the conserved J-encoded phenylalanine. The earlier analysis of about 500 of the donors excluded sequences that lacked an unambiguous match to a single V gene segment. An earlier analysis of about 590 of the donors classified V segments as functional when productive rearrangements were above 56.7% and as segregating when the standard deviation between donors was above 5%. A statistical classification framework was developed to diagnose cytomegalovirus status using the catalog of TCR beta chain sequences. A later analysis assigned V and J genes by comparing TCR nucleotide sequences with IMGT/GENE-DB human TR gene sequences. Using the TCRdist pipeline, a later analysis assigned CDR3 sequences along with most-parsimonious VDJ recombination scenarios. In a later analysis, each TCR beta chain was defined by its CDR3 amino acid sequence together with its V-gene family, and reads lacking a unique V-gene family were excluded. To address suspected cross-contamination and a sequencing artifact, a later analysis removed around 600 highly shared, low-generation-probability nucleotide sequences. A later analysis calculated a clonal expansion index for each public chain from normalized within-repertoire ranks of inferred template counts. Generation probabilities in a later analysis came from a VDJ recombination model fitted to out-of-frame rearrangements, and those results were checked against IGoR. A later analysis scored TCR-TCR, TCR-HLA and TCR-CMV co-occurrence with hypergeometric tests, applying a repertoire-size bias correction to TCR pairs. In a later analysis, false discovery rates were estimated by permuting HLA or CMV assignments 20 times. A later analysis grouped co-occurring TCRs with DBSCAN, adding TCRdist sequence similarity when clustering within HLA-allele-positive subsets. For co-occurrence clustering, repertoires with fewer than 30,000 or more than 120,000 public chains were excluded, along with four to six repertoires with anomalous nucleotide sharing. What TCRdb holds here is the immuneACCESS table cut down to in-frame rearrangements. Part of the clones is not present; checked against another copy, under half of the missing clones reflect an unresolved V gene, and the others are unexplained. The DNA was the basis for D and trimming; V, J and clone size are from that table. The sample's clone listing holds fewer than 100,000 clones. Of the sample, about 4.1% is held by the ten largest clones.

In total, just over 650 healthy bone marrow donors made up the cohort. At the time of sampling, every cohort member was nominally healthy, though immune exposures that went unrecorded were likely present. The donor was CMV seropositive and was included in the group of 250 to 350 seropositive cohort members. Every donor gave a peripheral blood sample, and the peripheral blood mononuclear cells from that sample were used for TCR beta sequencing. Genomic DNA was extracted from the blood cell samples with the Qiagen DNeasy Blood Extraction Kit. Sequencing was carried out using PBMCs. The receptor was derived from a man younger than 30 in good health and CMV-seropositive.

The base sequence is TGTGCCAGCAGCCCTCTGGACAGGGGGCCCAATCAGCCCCAGCATTTT. Its translation is CASSPLDRGPNQPQHF. The rearrangement combines TRBV4-2 with TRBJ1-5, and TRBD1 aligns with 11 junction nucleotides. From the cysteine through the phenylalanine, the CDR3 covers 16 amino acids. Left in the record is the CDR3 DNA by itself, 48 bases read in frame from the first base. Trimming leaves V shorter by 4 bases and J shorter by 3 bases, with the junction holding 5 bases beyond the gene matches. CDR1 is given as LGHNA and CDR2 as YNFKEQ, both from the germline V gene.